In its sample, the clone carrying this TCR beta chain was seen many times. Using its own MiXCR run on the 5' RACE reads, TCRdb lists one record per CDR3 protein. Of 29,000 or so distinct CDR3 sequences listed, about 5.6% were seen once; the top ten hold about 1.8%. This record belongs to a study of CD8 T cells in ankylosing spondylitis. This CDR3 has 17 residues. CDR1 and CDR2 (germline): SGDLS, YYNGEE. V was pared by 0 bases and J by 4 bases, with 18 bases between. The sequenced material came from blood, either unsorted or a sorted T cell fraction (not recorded which). The genes are TRBV9 and TRBJ2-3; a weak D match, TRBD1 (6 bases). The clonotype comes from a female donor with ankylosing spondylitis or in good health (not recorded which). The CDR3 DNA reads as TGTGCCAGCAGCGTAGCGCCCGTTCTAGGGGGAGCAGATACGCAGTATTTT. This gives the protein CASSVAPVLGGADTQYF.